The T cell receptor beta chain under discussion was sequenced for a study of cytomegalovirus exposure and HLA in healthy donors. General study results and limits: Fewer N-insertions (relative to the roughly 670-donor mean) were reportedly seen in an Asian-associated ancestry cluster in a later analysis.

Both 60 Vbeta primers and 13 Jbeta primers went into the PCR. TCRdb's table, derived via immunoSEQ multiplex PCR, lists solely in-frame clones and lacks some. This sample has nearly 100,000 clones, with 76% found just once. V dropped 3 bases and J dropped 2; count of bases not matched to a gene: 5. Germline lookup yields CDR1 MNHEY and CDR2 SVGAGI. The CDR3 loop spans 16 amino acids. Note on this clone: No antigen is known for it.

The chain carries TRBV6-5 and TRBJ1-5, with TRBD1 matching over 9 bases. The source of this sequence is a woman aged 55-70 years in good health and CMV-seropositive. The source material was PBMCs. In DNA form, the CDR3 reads TGTGCCAGCAGTTATCCTTGGACAGGGGGCAATCAGCCCCAGCATTTT. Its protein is CASSYPWTGGNQPQHF.